The 21 T cell receptor beta chains listed next were all sequenced from one sample in a study of CD8+ T cells in alopecia areata. The treatment here: oral pan-JAK inhibitor, 5-10 mg twice daily. Following extraction, RNA underwent reverse transcription to cDNA, which served as the sequencing template. Using immunoSEQ multiplex PCR, the repertoire was profiled, and TCRdb retains in-frame clones only, with some absent. This table holds some 170,000 clones, 58% found once. This material consisted of CD4+ T cells sorted from blood, taken at roughly week 58, from a patient treated with tofacitinib. The origin of the receptors is a human donor with alopecia areata.

The gene calls are TRBV27 and TRBJ2-7; TRBD1 matches 9 bases. V gave up 6 bases and J gave up 2 bases; unmatched junction bases: 8. Germline V lookup: CDR1 MNHEY, CDR2 SMNVEV (reference sequence). This CDR3 has 15 residues. The CDR3 bases are TGTGCCAGCAGACTAAGGGGGACAGGGACCTACGAGCAGTACTTC. Translating gives CASRLRGTGTYEQYF.

The chain carries TRBV6-1 and TRBJ2-7; D ambiguous. This CDR3 is built from 15 residues. Trimming took off 2 bases at V and 0 bases at J, with 11 bases between the two ends. Looked up from germline, CDR1 is MNHNS and CDR2 is SASEGT. CDR3 region: CASSESAVSSYEQYF. The CDR3 nucleotides read TGTGCCAGCAGTGAATCGGCAGTGAGCTCCTACGAGCAGTACTTC.

In this sample, this clone turned up a few times. The V call is TRBV5-6, the J call TRBJ1-4, with D unresolved. The V and J ends lost 3 bases and 4 bases respectively, with 10 bases between them. CDR3 size: 14 residues. Germline assignment: CDR1 SGHDT and CDR2 YYEEEE. CDR3 sequence (DNA): TGTGCCAGCAGCTCTAGGAGGGATAATGAAAAACTGTTTTTT. Its protein product is CASSSRRDNEKLFF.

In regard to this clone: Other DNA sequences in the same sample also yield this CDR3. The chain couples TRBV5-1 to TRBJ2-7; D might be TRBD1 (6 bases). The CDR3 spans 13 residues. Trimming took 2 bases from V and 3 from J, leaving 9 bases between them. CDR1 and CDR2 (germline): SGHRS, YFSETQ. The CDR3 reads CASSLGQNYEQYF. DNA of the CDR3: TGCGCCAGCAGCTTAGGACAGAACTACGAGCAGTACTTC.

The chain couples TRBV18 to TRBJ2-2, with D tentatively TRBD1 (6 bases). Germline V CDR1 and CDR2: KGHSH, LQKENI. The germline V and J ends were trimmed by 6 bases and 5 bases, with 16 bases remaining between them. The CDR3 runs to 15 residues. The CDR3 here is CASSQPSGQTGELFF. In DNA form, the CDR3 reads TGTGCCAGCTCCCAACCCAGCGGACAGACCGGGGAGCTGTTTTTT.

A word on this clone: Other DNA sequences from this sample encode an identical CDR3 as well. This rearrangement joins TRBV29-1 to TRBJ2-5, with D possibly being TRBD2 (5 bases). Per germline, CDR1 SQVTM and CDR2 ANQGSEA. The CDR3 covers 13 residues. V was cut by 6 bases and J by 2 bases, with 13 bases left in between. CDR3: CSVRRQLQETQYF. The DNA of the CDR3 is TGCAGCGTCAGGAGGCAGTTACAAGAGACCCAGTACTTC.

CDR3 protein: CASSPLPTGTGYDQPQHF. The DNA of the CDR3 is TGTGCCAGCTCACCTCTACCTACCGGGACAGGGTACGATCAGCCCCAGCATTTT. The rearrangement links TRBV18 to TRBJ1-5; 9 bases agree with TRBD1. Per germline, CDR1 KGHSH and CDR2 LQKENI. With 3 bases clipped from V and 5 bases from J, the junction kept 14 bases outside the gene matches. The CDR3 consists of 18 residues.

This clone was detected only a few times. V and J are TRBV25-1 and TRBJ1-2; D not resolved. Germline-derived CDR1 and CDR2 are MGHDK and SYGVNS. The CDR3 totals 15 residues. V lost 4 bases and J lost 6, with 18 bases in between. For the CDR3, the DNA is TGTGCCAGCAGTGCCCTAGAGGTACTCGTGGATGGCTACACCTTC. Encoded protein: CASSALEVLVDGYTF.

The chain couples TRBV29-1 to TRBJ2-1; TRBD1 matches at 7 bases. The CDR3 sequence is 12 residues long. Germline trimming cut 5 bases from V and 8 bases from J; bases unmatched to any gene: 6. Germline CDR1 SQVTM, CDR2 ANQGSEA. CDR3 nucleotide sequence: TGCAGCGTTTTACAGGGGTACGATGAGCAGTTCTTC. It encodes CSVLQGYDEQFF.

V gene TRBV6-5 combines with J gene TRBJ1-2, with unresolved D. This CDR3 has 13 residues. Germline assignment: CDR1 MNHEY and CDR2 SVGAGI. The V end lost 6 bases, the J end lost 8 bases, and 16 bases lay between the germline ends. CDR3 DNA sequence: TGTGCCAGCAGCCCCAACCTATCGCAGGGCTACACCTTC. It yields the protein CASSPNLSQGYTF.

The chain combines TRBV9 with TRBJ1-1, with 7 nucleotides matching TRBD1. This CDR3 is built from 14 residues. Germline-derived CDR1 and CDR2 are SGDLS and YYNGEE. Trimming at V came to 3 bases and at J to 4 bases, leaving 6 bases not matched to a gene. The CDR3 DNA reads as TGTGCCAGCAGCGCAACAGACAGGGCCACTGAAGCTTTCTTT. It translates to CASSATDRATEAFF.

Only one count was recorded for this clone. Other DNA sequences in the same sample also yield this CDR3. The CDR3 coding sequence is TGCAGCGTTCGAGGTATCATGAACACTGAAGCTTTCTTT. Its protein is CSVRGIMNTEAFF. The chain couples TRBV29-1 to TRBJ1-1; no clear D gene. Germline CDR1 reads SQVTM; CDR2 reads ANQGSEA. The CDR3 has 13 amino acids. Trimming shortened V by 5 bases and J by 0 bases, and 10 bases separated the two germline ends.

The V call is TRBV10-3, the J call TRBJ2-3; 7 nucleotides agree with TRBD2. From germline, CDR1 is ENHRY and CDR2 SYGVKD. V lost 6 bases, J lost 6 bases, and 9 bases stayed unmatched. This CDR3 has 14 amino acids. In DNA, the CDR3 is TGTGCCATCAGCCGCACCACTAGCGAGGATACGCAGTATTTT. This codes for CAISRTTSEDTQYF.

V gene TRBV2 combines with J gene TRBJ1-5; a weak D match, TRBD1 (5 bases). Trimming removed 2 bases from V and 6 bases from J, with 11 bases in between. The length of the CDR3 is 14 residues. Per the germline V gene, CDR1 is SNHLY and CDR2 is FYNNEI. The CDR3 here is CASSERGPGQPQHF. CDR3 nucleotides: TGTGCCAGCAGTGAAAGGGGCCCGGGTCAGCCCCAGCATTTT.

Only one count was recorded for this clone. The rearrangement uses TRBV18 and TRBJ2-5, with D perhaps matching TRBD2 (7 bases). V was pared by 0 bases and J by 2 bases, with 13 bases between. This CDR3 has 16 residues. CDR1 is KGHSH and CDR2 is LQKENI in the germline V gene. This CDR3 reads CASSPPAGHPQETQYF. The CDR3 coding sequence is TGTGCCAGCTCACCACCAGCGGGACACCCGCAAGAGACCCAGTACTTC.

The chain joins TRBV9 to TRBJ2-5; 7 bases match TRBD2. CDR3 size: 14 residues. CDR1 is SGDLS, CDR2 YYNGEE, per germline. Trimming at V came to 6 bases and at J to 2 bases, leaving 7 bases not matched to a gene. This CDR3 is CASNPSGAQETQYF. The CDR3 DNA sequence: TGTGCCAGCAACCCAAGCGGGGCTCAAGAGACCCAGTACTTC.

The rearrangement joins TRBV5-4 to TRBJ2-5, with 8 positions matching TRBD2. Unmatched junction bases numbered 11, after V lost 3 bases and J lost 7 bases. The germline gives CDR1 SGHNT, CDR2 YYREEE (reference sequence). The CDR3 consists of 15 residues. CDR3 bases: TGTGCCAGCAGCTCCGGGACTAGTGAGGGGGGGACCCAGTACTTC. As protein: CASSSGTSEGGTQYF.

This chain joins TRBV10-3 and TRBJ2-2, with TRBD1 identical over 7 bases. With 7 bases clipped from V and 1 base from J, the junction kept 3 bases outside the gene matches. Germline V gene lookup returns CDR1 ENHRY and CDR2 SYGVKD. The CDR3 contains 14 residues. CDR3 in amino acids: CAITRTGNTGELFF. The CDR3 DNA reads TGTGCCATCACTAGGACAGGGAACACCGGGGAGCTGTTTTTT.

V and J are TRBV29-1 and TRBJ2-1, with D maybe TRBD2 (5 bases). The CDR3 spans 14 residues. Germline V CDR1 and CDR2: SQVTM, ANQGSEA. Trimming shortened V by 4 bases and J by 9 bases, and 19 bases separated the two germline ends. CDR3 sequence (DNA): TGCAGCGTTGGGGAACTAGTTTCAACTACTGAGCAGTTCTTC. It codes for CSVGELVSTTEQFF.

This clone turned up a few times. The chain is built from TRBV10-2 and TRBJ1-2; tentatively, D is TRBD1 (6 bases). The germline V and J ends were trimmed by 0 bases and 6 bases, with 11 bases remaining between them. Germline V gene data show CDR1 as WSHSY and CDR2 as SAAADI. The CDR3 extends over 14 amino acids. CDR3 DNA sequence: TGCGCCAGCAGTGAGTCGGGCCAGGGGCATGGCTACACCTTC. Translating it yields CASSESGQGHGYTF.

The chain joins TRBV7-3 to TRBJ2-7; tentatively, D is TRBD1 or TRBD2 (5 bases each). Germline CDR1 reads SGHTA; CDR2 reads FQGTGA. Trimming pared 5 bases from V and 3 bases from J, leaving 14 bases between. The CDR3 is made up of 14 amino acids. In DNA, the CDR3 is TGTGCCAGCAGCCCTCGGGCAGGGAGCTACGAGCAGTACTTC. Translating it yields CASSPRAGSYEQYF. The full variable domain, rest sourced from reference TRBV7-3 and TRBJ2-7, is GAGVSQTPSNKVTEKGKYVELRCDPISGHTALYWYRQSLGQGPEFLIYFQGTGAADDSGLPNDRFFAVRPEGSVSTLKIQRTERGDSAVYLCASSPRAGSYEQYFGPGTRLTVT.